The clone carrying this T cell receptor beta chain was picked up a small number of times. Indicated time point: blood 2 weeks post-SBRT. Specified treatment: 15 Gy SBRT to primary tumor, nephrectomy 4 weeks later. Radiation-treated patients gave blood at baseline, week 2 and week 4. This sample is drawn from a study of radiation and T cells in renal cell carcinoma. CDR1 MDHEN and CDR2 SYDVKM come from the germline V gene. This CDR3 comprises 10 residues. Trimming removed 8 bases from V and 11 bases from J, with 9 bases in between. Method: immunoSEQ multiplex PCR; TCRdb's copy keeps in-frame clones and lacks some. The table records some 75,000 clones, roughly 82% of them present only once.

This chain links TRBV28 with TRBJ1-4; D gene ambiguous. The sample in question was blood, obtained from a patient whose treatment included radiotherapy and nephrectomy. The sequence was collected from a man aged 55 to 70 with renal cell carcinoma. The CDR3 here is CASFSEKLFF. In nucleotides, the CDR3 is TGTGCCAGCTTTTCGGAGAAACTGTTTTTT. Variable domain in full (rest from reference TRBV28 and TRBJ1-4): DVKVTQSSRYLVKRTGEKVFLECVQDMDHENMFWYRQDPGLGLRLIYFSYDVKMKEKGDIPEGYSVSREKKERFSLILESASTNQTSMYLCASFSEKLFFGSGTQLSVL.